This T cell receptor beta chain was recovered during a study of CD8+CD57+ T cells in acquired aplastic anemia. For the study at large: Each DNA sample taken from sorted CD4+ and CD8+ cells came to around 3.4 ug on average. Healthy donors gave 11 million or so reads on average for CD4+ cells.

This clonotype was counted at least ten times. Its target is unknown. The template used for profiling TCR beta VDJ and CDR3 was genomic DNA. TCRdb re-called the reads with MiXCR, one entry per CDR3 protein. The table has under 200,000 distinct CDR3 sequences, 35% to 55% seen once; the top ten hold 0.9% to 1.2%. Overall study findings and caveats: Levels of CD8+ Simpson's diversity were not significantly distinct in patients versus controls.

In germline, CDR1 is SGHVS, CDR2 FNYEAQ. Trimming took 5 bases from V and 2 from J; bases not matched to a gene: 9. The CDR3 spans 17 residues. This chain connects TRBV7-6 to TRBJ2-3; 11 bases line up with TRBD2. Sequenced: sorted CD4+, CD8+, or CD8+CD57+ T cells (not recorded which) from PBMCs. This receptor was taken from a human donor in good health. DNA for the CDR3: TGTGCCAGCAGCGCTCTAGCGGGGGGCGGGACCACAGATACGCAGTATTTT. It translates to CASSALAGGGTTDTQYF.